One sample yielded the 6 T cell receptor beta chains listed below, sequenced in a study of early T cells in non-severe SARS-CoV-2 infection. TCRdb recomputed calls from the 5' RACE reads with MiXCR, one row per CDR3 protein. The sample has 57,000 or so distinct CDR3 sequences, roughly 5.5% seen once. The source material was whole blood. The receptors derive from an adult who was a healthcare worker with PCR-confirmed SARS-CoV-2 infection or an uninfected control (not recorded which).

This clonotype has ten or more counts. The J gene is TRBJ1-2, the V gene TRBV12-3 or TRBV12-4; TRBD1 matches 9 bases. The CDR3 runs to 14 residues. The J segment lost 6 bases and the V segment lost 2 bases, leaving 4 bases of the junction unmatched. This chain's CDR3 is CASSLRGQGDGYTF. The CDR3 coding sequence is TGTGCCAGCAGTTTAAGGGGACAGGGAGATGGCTACACCTTC.

This clonotype was found many times. The genes are TRBV28 and TRBJ2-3; possibly TRBD2 for D (5 bases). The CDR3 length is 14 residues. V was cut by 6 bases and J by 1 base, with 11 bases left in between. Per the germline V gene, CDR1 is MDHEN and CDR2 is SYDVKM. CDR3 residues: CASSLGLRTDTQYF. CDR3 bases: TGTGCCAGCAGCCTCGGACTTCGCACAGATACGCAGTATTTT.

The rearrangement uses TRBV12-3 or TRBV12-4 and TRBJ1-1; D is ambiguous. This CDR3 comprises 10 residues. V lost 10 bases to trimming and J lost 6 bases, with 9 bases between them. The CDR3 loop is CAIMRAEAFF. The CDR3 DNA sequence: TGTGCCATCATGAGGGCTGAAGCTTTCTTT.

At least ten counts were recorded for this clonotype. The chain recombines TRBV7-8 with TRBJ2-1, with unresolved D. CDR1 is SGHVS, CDR2 FQNEAQ, per germline. The CDR3 loop spans 12 amino acids. Trimming removed 9 bases from V and 10 bases from J, with 16 bases in between. CDR3 bases: TGTGCCAGTATAAGTAAGGGCCGAGAGCAGTTCTTC. It yields the protein CASISKGREQFF. Together with reference TRBV7-8 and TRBJ2-1, the CDR3 gives the full variable domain: GAGVSQSPRYKVAKRGQDVALRCDPISGHVSLFWYQQALGQGPEFLTYFQNEAQLDKSGLPSDRFFAERPEGSVSTLKIQRTQQEDSAVYLCASISKGREQFFGPGTRLTVL.

This clonotype was seen ten or more times. The gene calls are TRBV20-1 and TRBJ2-3, with D perhaps TRBD2 (6 bases). The ends were cut back, 3 bases at V and 9 bases at J, with 13 bases in the middle. The CDR3 is made up of 12 amino acids. Germline loops: CDR1 DFQATT, CDR2 SNEGSKA (reference sequence). DNA of the CDR3: TGCAGTGCTAGCCCTCGGGGGACCACGCAGTATTTT. It is translated as CSASPRGTTQYF.

The chain employs TRBV29-1 and TRBJ1-2; D is undetermined. This CDR3 has 10 residues. V lost 6 bases and J lost 7, with 9 bases in between. Germline V gene sequence: CDR1 SQVTM, CDR2 ANQGSEA. The CDR3: CSVLVVGYTF. The CDR3 bases are TGCAGCGTCTTAGTTGTTGGCTACACCTTC.